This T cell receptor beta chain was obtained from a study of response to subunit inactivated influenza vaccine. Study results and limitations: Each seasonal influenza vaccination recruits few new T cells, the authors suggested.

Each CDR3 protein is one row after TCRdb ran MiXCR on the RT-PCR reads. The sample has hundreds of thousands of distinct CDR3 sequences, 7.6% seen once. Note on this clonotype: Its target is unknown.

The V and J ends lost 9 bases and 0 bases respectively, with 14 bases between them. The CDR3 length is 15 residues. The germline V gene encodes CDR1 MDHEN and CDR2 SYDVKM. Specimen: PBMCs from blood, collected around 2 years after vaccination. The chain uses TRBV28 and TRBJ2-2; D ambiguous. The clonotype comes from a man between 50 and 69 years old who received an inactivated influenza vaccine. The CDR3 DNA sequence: TGTGCCAGTTCGACCGGGCGCGCGAACACCGGGGAGCTGTTTTTT. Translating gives CASSTGRANTGELFF. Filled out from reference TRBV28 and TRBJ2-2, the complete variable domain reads DVKVTQSSRYLVKRTGEKVFLECVQDMDHENMFWYRQDPGLGLRLIYFSYDVKMKEKGDIPEGYSVSREKKERFSLILESASTNQTSMYLCASSTGRANTGELFFGEGSRLTVL.